Listed here are 5 T cell receptor beta chains from one sample, sequenced in a study of blood T cell repertoires in COVID-19. The data were produced by immunoSEQ multiplex PCR, yet TCRdb's version contains in-frame clones alone and is incomplete. Here the sample spans about 61,000 clones, around 77% being singletons. Specimen: peripheral blood. The receptor set was obtained from a man older than 75 with active or convalescent COVID-19.

This CDR3 reads CSVDGGRAFVDEQFF. The DNA for the CDR3 is TGCAGCGTTGACGGTGGGAGGGCCTTCGTGGATGAGCAGTTCTTC. The V gene is TRBV29-1, the J gene TRBJ2-1; 7 bases are a match to TRBD2. Unmatched junction bases numbered 13, after V lost 3 bases and J lost 8 bases. CDR1 SQVTM and CDR2 ANQGSEA come from the germline V gene. The CDR3 spans 15 residues.

J is TRBJ2-7 and V is TRBV11-2; TRBD1 aligns across 7 bases. This CDR3 is built from 13 residues. In germline, CDR1 is SGHAT, CDR2 FQNNGV. V was pared by 5 bases and J by 9 bases, with 10 bases of the junction left unmatched. CDR3 amino acids: CASSAGQGEVQYF. For the CDR3, the DNA is TGTGCCAGCAGCGCTGGGCAGGGGGAAGTGCAGTACTTC. Full variable domain (rest looked up from reference TRBV11-2 and TRBJ2-7): EAGVAQSPRYKIIEKRQSVAFWCNPISGHATLYWYQQILGQGPKLLIQFQNNGVVDDSQLPKDRFSAERLKGVDSTLKIQPAKLEDSAVYLCASSAGQGEVQYFGPGTRLTVT.

The chain has TRBV11-2 and TRBJ2-1, with 9 bases identical to TRBD1. V trimming: 1 base; J trimming: 5 bases; junction bases outside the gene matches: 3. CDR1 is SGHAT and CDR2 is FQNNGV in the germline V gene. This CDR3 is built from 15 residues. The CDR3 loop is CASSLGTGVDNEQFF. Here the CDR3 DNA reads TGTGCCAGCAGCTTAGGGACAGGGGTCGACAATGAGCAGTTCTTC.

This clone was counted a few times. The rearrangement links TRBV15 to TRBJ2-5, with 9 bases that match TRBD2. Per germline, CDR1 LNHNV and CDR2 YYDKDF (reference sequence). The CDR3 is 15 residues long. V gave up 1 base and J gave up 4 bases; unmatched junction bases: 4. The DNA of the CDR3 is TGTGCCACCAGCAGAGCCTTACTAGCGGGAGAGACCCAGTACTTC. Translating it yields CATSRALLAGETQYF.

The V call is TRBV5-4, the J call TRBJ1-2; TRBD1 matches at 8 bases. Germline trimming cut 0 bases from V and 8 bases from J; bases unmatched to any gene: 9. The CDR3 runs to 15 residues. Germline CDR1 SGHNT, CDR2 YYREEE (reference sequence). CDR3 region: CASSLERTGLVGYTF. CDR3 coding DNA: TGTGCCAGCAGCTTGGAACGGACAGGGCTTGTAGGCTACACCTTC.